The 11 T cell receptor beta chains listed next were all sequenced from one sample in a study of Ad26.COV2.S vaccination and SARS-CoV-2 variants. Here immunoSEQ multiplex PCR was the method, and the copy in TCRdb shows in-frame clones only, minus some. This sample has around 250,000 clones, with 87% found just once. Treatment indicated: over 15 received Ad26.COV2.S at low or high dose, single or two shots; a few received placebo; per-sample allocation not given. Each sample was drawn 63 days after the first injection (of vaccine or placebo). The sample was peripheral blood, taken in a trial of Ad26.COV2.S vaccine versus placebo. Source of these receptors: a person aged 18-60 years who received the Ad26.COV2.S COVID-19 vaccine or a placebo.

The chain combines TRBV7-6 with TRBJ2-5; TRBD1 agrees at 9 bases. Trimming removed 5 bases from V and 0 bases from J; junction bases left unmatched: 10. The V gene's germline CDR1 is SGHVS and CDR2 FNYEAQ. The CDR3 is 17 amino acids. The CDR3 is CASSLRTGGTYQETQYF. The CDR3 bases are TGTGCCAGCAGCCTACGTACAGGGGGCACGTACCAAGAGACCCAGTACTTC.

This rearrangement joins TRBV5-1 to TRBJ2-5; no firm D call. Germline assignment: CDR1 SGHRS and CDR2 YFSETQ. Deletions cut 0 bases from V and 1 base from J, with 13 bases between. This CDR3 is built from 16 residues. For the CDR3, the DNA is TGCGCCAGCAGCTTGGATACGAGCGTTAGCCAAGAGACCCAGTACTTC. It is translated as CASSLDTSVSQETQYF.

The chain recombines TRBV4-2 with TRBJ1-3; TRBD1 is a possible D gene (5 bases). The germline gives CDR1 LGHNA, CDR2 YNFKEQ. There are 18 residues in the CDR3. V was shortened by 0 bases and J by 1 base, with 16 bases between the two germline ends. The CDR3 reads CASSQDMVPGVSGNTIYF. CDR3 DNA: TGTGCCAGCAGCCAAGATATGGTCCCGGGGGTTTCTGGAAACACCATATATTTT.

As concerns this clone: Being one base from a much bigger clone, this may be a read error. V gene TRBV7-2 combines with J gene TRBJ1-1; 9 positions agree with TRBD1. Trimming at V came to 5 bases and at J to 4 bases, leaving 2 bases not matched to a gene. Germline assignment: CDR1 SGHTA and CDR2 FQGNSA. The CDR3 has 13 amino acids. The CDR3 region has the DNA TGTGCCAGCAGCCAGGACAGGGGCACTGAAGCTTTCTTT. Residues: CASSQDRGTEAFF.

The chain has TRBV9 and TRBJ2-5; maybe TRBD2 (6 bases). Germline V lookup: CDR1 SGDLS, CDR2 YYNGEE. The CDR3 length is 14 residues. Trimming stripped 0 bases from V and 2 bases from J, with 8 bases between. CDR3 sequence reads: CASSVEGLQETQYF. The CDR3 DNA is TGTGCCAGCAGCGTAGAGGGACTGCAAGAGACCCAGTACTTC.

The chain links TRBV7-6 to TRBJ1-4; no firm D call. The V and J ends lost 4 bases and 11 bases respectively, with 17 bases between them. CDR3 length: 14 residues. CDR1 is SGHVS, CDR2 FNYEAQ, per germline. The CDR3 region has the DNA TGTGCCAGCAGCTCATCCCTCGAGGGTTGGAAACTGTTTTTT. Translation gives CASSSSLEGWKLFF.

J is TRBJ1-5 and V is TRBV2, with 7 bases that match TRBD1. Germline assignment: CDR1 SNHLY and CDR2 FYNNEI. The CDR3 runs to 13 residues. The V gene end was trimmed by 6 bases and the J gene end by 11 bases; junction bases not matched to a gene: 10. The CDR3 DNA is TGTGCCAGCAGCGGGACCGACAGGGTGGCCCAGCATTTT. As protein: CASSGTDRVAQHF.

The rearrangement uses TRBV7-9 and TRBJ2-1, with 8 positions matching TRBD2. With V trimmed by 1 base and J by 5 bases, 7 bases remained unmatched. CDR3 length: 16 amino acids. Germline values: CDR1 SEHNR, CDR2 FQNEAQ (reference sequence). This chain's CDR3 is CASSLESSGRNNEQFF. The CDR3 DNA follows: TGTGCCAGCAGCTTAGAATCCAGCGGGAGAAACAATGAGCAGTTCTTC.

J is TRBJ2-3 and V is TRBV6-2 or TRBV6-3; tentatively, D is TRBD1 or TRBD2 (5 bases each). The CDR3 length is 20 residues. Per the germline V gene, CDR1 is MNHEY and CDR2 is SVGEGT. The V end was cut by 5 bases, the J end by 3 bases, with 30 bases between. The CDR3 spells CASSPILRVDRLKRTDTQYF. The CDR3, as DNA: TGTGCCAGCAGTCCCATCCTCCGGGTCGACAGACTAAAAAGAACAGATACGCAGTATTTT.

CDR3 in DNA: TGCGCCAGCAGCCAAGAAAGGTGGGTGAACACTGAAGCTTTCTTT. Encoded protein: CASSQERWVNTEAFF. The V call is TRBV4-1, the J call TRBJ1-1; no clear D gene. There are 15 residues in the CDR3. V was pared by 0 bases and J by 0 bases, with 8 bases between. Germline lookup yields CDR1 MGHRA and CDR2 YSYEKL.

This clone was detected only a few times. As DNA, the CDR3 is TGTGCCAGCAGCAACCTTCAGGGACACCTACTAGATACGCAGTATTTT. It encodes CASSNLQGHLLDTQYF. V gene TRBV11-2 combines with J gene TRBJ2-3; a possible D gene is TRBD1 (6 bases). Germline V lookup: CDR1 SGHAT, CDR2 FQNNGV. With 5 bases removed from V and 5 bases from J, the gap between germline ends came to 20 bases. The length of the CDR3 is 16 residues.